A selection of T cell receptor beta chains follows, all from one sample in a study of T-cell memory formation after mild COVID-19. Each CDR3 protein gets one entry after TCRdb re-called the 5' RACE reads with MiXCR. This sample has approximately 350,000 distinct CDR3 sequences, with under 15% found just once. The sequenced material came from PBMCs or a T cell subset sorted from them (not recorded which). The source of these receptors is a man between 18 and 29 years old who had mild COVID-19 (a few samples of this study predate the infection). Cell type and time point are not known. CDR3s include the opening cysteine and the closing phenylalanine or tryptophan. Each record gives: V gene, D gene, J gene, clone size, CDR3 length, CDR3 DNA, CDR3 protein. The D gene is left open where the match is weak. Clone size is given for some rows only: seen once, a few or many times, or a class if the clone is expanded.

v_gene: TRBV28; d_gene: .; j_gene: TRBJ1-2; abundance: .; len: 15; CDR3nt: TGTGCCAGCAGTAGGGACATTAAGCCGTACTATGGCTACACCTTC; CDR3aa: CASSRDIKPYYGYTF
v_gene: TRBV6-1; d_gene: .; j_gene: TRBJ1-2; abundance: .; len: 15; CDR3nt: TGTGCCAGCAGACCCCGCCCAACGAGCTCCTATGGCTACACCTTC; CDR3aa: CASRPRPTSSYGYTF
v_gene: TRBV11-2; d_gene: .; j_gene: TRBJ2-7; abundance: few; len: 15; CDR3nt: TGTGCCAGCAGCTTAGTAGCGATTAGCTCCTACGAGCAGTACTTC; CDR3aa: CASSLVAISSYEQYF
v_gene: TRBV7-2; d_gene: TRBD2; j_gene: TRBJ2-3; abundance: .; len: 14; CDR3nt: TGTGCCAGCAGCTTAGGACTAGCGGGGGTTACGCAGTATTTT; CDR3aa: CASSLGLAGVTQYF
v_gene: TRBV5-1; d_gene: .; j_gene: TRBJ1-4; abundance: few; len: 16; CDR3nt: TGCGCCAGCAGCCCGGGAAATTCAGGCACTAATGAAAAACTGTTTTTT; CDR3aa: CASSPGNSGTNEKLFF
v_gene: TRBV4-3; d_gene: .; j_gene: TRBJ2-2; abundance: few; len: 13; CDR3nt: TGCGCCAGCATCATAGGCGACACCGGGGAGCTGTTTTTT; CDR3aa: CASIIGDTGELFF
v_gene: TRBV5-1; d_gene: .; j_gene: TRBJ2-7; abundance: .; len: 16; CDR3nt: TGCGCCAGCAGCCAGCAAAGCTCGACGGGGCAGGGCGAGCAGTACTTC; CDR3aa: CASSQQSSTGQGEQYF
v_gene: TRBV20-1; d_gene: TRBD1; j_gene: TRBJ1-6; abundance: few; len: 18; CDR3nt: TGCAGTGTGCCTGGTGGGACAGGGGTCACAGGGGATAATTCACCCCTCCACTTT; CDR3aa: CSVPGGTGVTGDNSPLHF
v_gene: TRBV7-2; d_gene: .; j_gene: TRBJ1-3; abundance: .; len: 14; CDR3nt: TGTGCCAGCAGCCCGACCGGACGCGGGAACACCATATATTTT; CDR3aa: CASSPTGRGNTIYF
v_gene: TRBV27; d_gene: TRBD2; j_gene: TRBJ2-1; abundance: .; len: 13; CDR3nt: TGTGCCAGCGCCCCGGGGGGGTTGGGTGAGCAGTTCTTC; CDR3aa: CASAPGGLGEQFF
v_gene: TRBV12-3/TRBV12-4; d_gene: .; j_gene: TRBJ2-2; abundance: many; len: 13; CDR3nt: TGTGCCAGCAGTAACAGGAACACCGGGGAGCTGTTTTTT; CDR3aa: CASSNRNTGELFF
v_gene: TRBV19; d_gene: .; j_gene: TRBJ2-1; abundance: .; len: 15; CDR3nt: TGTGCCAGTAGTATGGTCGGGACCACGTACAATGAGCAGTTCTTC; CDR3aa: CASSMVGTTYNEQFF
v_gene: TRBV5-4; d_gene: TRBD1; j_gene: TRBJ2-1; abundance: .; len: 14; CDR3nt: TGTGCCAGTCAAACAGGGGGGTCGGTCAATGAGCAGTTCTTC; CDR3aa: CASQTGGSVNEQFF